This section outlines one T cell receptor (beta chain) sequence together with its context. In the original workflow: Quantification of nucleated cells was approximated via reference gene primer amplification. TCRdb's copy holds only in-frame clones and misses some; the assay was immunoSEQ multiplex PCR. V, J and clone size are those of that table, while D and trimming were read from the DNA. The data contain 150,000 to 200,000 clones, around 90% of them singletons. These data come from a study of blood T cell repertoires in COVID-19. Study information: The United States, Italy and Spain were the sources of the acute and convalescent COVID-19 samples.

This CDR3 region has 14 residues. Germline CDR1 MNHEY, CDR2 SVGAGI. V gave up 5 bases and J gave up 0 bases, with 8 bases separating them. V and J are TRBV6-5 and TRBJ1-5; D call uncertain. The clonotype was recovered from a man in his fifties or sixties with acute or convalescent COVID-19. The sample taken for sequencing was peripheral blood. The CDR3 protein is CASSLQYSNQPQHF. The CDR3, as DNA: TGTGCCAGCAGTCTGCAGTATAGCAATCAGCCCCAGCATTTT.